This TCR beta chain was documented in a study of cytomegalovirus exposure and HLA in healthy donors. A word on this clone: Antigen: not known.

The V segment lost 1 base and the J segment 5 bases; nucleotides outside the gene matches: 9. The CDR3 runs 17 residues. Per germline, CDR1 SEHNR and CDR2 FQNEAQ (reference sequence). Study outcomes and limitations: Per a later analysis, about 18,000 TCR beta sequences showed association with HLA alleles at 0.05 false discovery rate. TCR beta V- and J-gene trimming, according to a later analysis, was linked to a missense DCLRE1C variant. High specificity and sensitivity for cytomegalovirus status were reported for the classifier.

It was with 60 Vbeta and 13 Jbeta primers that the PCR ran. Sequencing used immunoSEQ multiplex PCR; TCRdb keeps in-frame clones, though not all of them. The profile shows 100,000 to 120,000 clones, around 75% of them singletons. The chain links TRBV7-9 to TRBJ2-1; 9 bases map to TRBD2. Sequenced material: PBMCs. The source is a man younger than 40 in good health and CMV-seropositive. Written as DNA, the CDR3 is TGTGCCAGCAGCTTAGTAACCGGGACTAGCCCTGACAATGAGCAGTTCTTC. Its protein product is CASSLVTGTSPDNEQFF. The full variable domain, rest sourced from reference TRBV7-9 and TRBJ2-1, is DTGVSQNPRHKITKRGQNVTFRCDPISEHNRLYWYRQTLGQGPEFLTYFQNEAQLEKSRLLSDRFSAERPKGSFSTLEIQRTEQGDSAMYLCASSLVTGTSPDNEQFFGPGTRLTVL.